These T cell receptor beta chains were read from a single sample in a study of T cell responses to AZD1222 COVID-19 vaccine. The table came from immunoSEQ multiplex PCR; TCRdb's copy has only in-frame clones and leaves some out. The sample holds around 78,000 clones, about 85% seen once. The source was peripheral blood, collected on day 0 of AZD1222 vaccination. The receptors shown here come from an adult in good health. Each CDR3 is given with its conserved first and last residue. The D gene is left open where the match is weak. The size entry is marked missing in some rows and otherwise reads once, few, many or a size class.

J,D,size,V,CDR3,DNA
TRBJ1-4,NA,once,TRBV7-9,CASSLNEKLFF,TGTGCCAGCAGCTTAAATGAAAAACTGTTTTTT
TRBJ1-2,NA,NA,TRBV29-1,CSAQPPLPNYGYTF,TGCAGCGCCCAACCCCCTTTACCTAACTATGGCTACACCTTC
TRBJ1-2,NA,NA,TRBV4-1,CASSPRGGRVGYTF,TGCGCCAGCAGCCCCCGCGGGGGTAGGGTTGGCTACACCTTC
TRBJ1-1,NA,few,TRBV6-5,CASRATGFSTEAFF,TGTGCCAGCAGAGCAACAGGGTTCAGCACTGAAGCTTTCTTT
TRBJ2-7,NA,NA,TRBV6-5,CASSYAPRRYEQYF,TGTGCCAGCAGTTACGCCCCCCGTCGCTACGAGCAGTACTTC
TRBJ2-5,TRBD2,once,TRBV7-8,CASSLQLAGEGETQYF,TGTGCCAGCAGCTTACAACTAGCGGGAGAGGGAGAGACCCAGTACTTC
TRBJ1-5,NA,NA,TRBV5-5,CASSPMGARSNQPQHF,TGTGCCAGCAGCCCCATGGGGGCGCGAAGCAATCAGCCCCAGCATTTT
TRBJ1-6,TRBD1,NA,TRBV4-2,CASSQDGAGGSPLHF,TGTGCCAGCAGCCAAGATGGGGCAGGGGGATCACCCCTCCACTTT
TRBJ2-3,TRBD2,NA,TRBV14,CASSQVSWLAGGPTTDTQYF,TGTGCCAGCAGCCAAGTGAGTTGGCTAGCGGGAGGGCCGACTACAGATACGCAGTATTTT
TRBJ2-1,TRBD1,NA,TRBV7-2,CASSLLQGMGNEQFF,TGTGCCAGCAGCTTACTACAGGGGATGGGAAATGAGCAGTTCTTC